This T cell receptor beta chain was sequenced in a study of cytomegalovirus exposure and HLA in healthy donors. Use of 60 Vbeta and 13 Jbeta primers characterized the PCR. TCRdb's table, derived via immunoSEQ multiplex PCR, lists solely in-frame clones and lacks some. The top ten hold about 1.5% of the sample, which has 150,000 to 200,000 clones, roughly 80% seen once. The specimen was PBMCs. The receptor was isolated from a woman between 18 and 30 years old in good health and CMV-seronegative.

For the CDR3, the DNA is TGCGCCAGCAGTTCTGGGCTCCTTCGGGGACAGGGGTTCCAAGAGACCCAGTACTTC. Its translation is CASSSGLLRGQGFQETQYF. The V and J genes are TRBV5-1 and TRBJ2-5; 10 nucleotides agree with TRBD1. Germline CDR1 and CDR2: SGHRS and YFSETQ. The CDR3 is 19 residues long. The trim removed 5 bases at V and 1 base at J, leaving 17 bases unmatched. Drawing the rest from reference TRBV5-1 and TRBJ2-5, the complete variable domain is KAGVTQTPRYLIKTRGQQVTLSCSPISGHRSVSWYQQTPGQGLQFLFEYFSETQRNKGNFPGRFSGRQFSNSRSEMNVSTLELGDSALYLCASSSGLLRGQGFQETQYFGPGTRLLVL.